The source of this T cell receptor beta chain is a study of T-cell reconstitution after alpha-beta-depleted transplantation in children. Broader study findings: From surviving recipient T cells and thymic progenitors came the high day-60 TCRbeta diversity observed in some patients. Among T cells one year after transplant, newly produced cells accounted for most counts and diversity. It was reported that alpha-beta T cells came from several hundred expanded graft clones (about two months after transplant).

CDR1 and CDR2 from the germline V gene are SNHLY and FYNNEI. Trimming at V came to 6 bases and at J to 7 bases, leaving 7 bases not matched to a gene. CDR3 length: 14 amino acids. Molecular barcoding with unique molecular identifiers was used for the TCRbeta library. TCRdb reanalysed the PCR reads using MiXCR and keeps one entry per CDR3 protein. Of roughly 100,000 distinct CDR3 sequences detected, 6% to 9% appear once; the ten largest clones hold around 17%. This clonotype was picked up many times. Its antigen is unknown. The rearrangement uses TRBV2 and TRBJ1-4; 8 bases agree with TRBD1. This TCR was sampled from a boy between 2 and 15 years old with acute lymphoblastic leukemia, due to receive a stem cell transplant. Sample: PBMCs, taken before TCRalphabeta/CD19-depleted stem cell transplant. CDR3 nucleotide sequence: TGTGCCAGCAGCTCAGGGGGCAGGCGTGAAAAACTGTTTTTT. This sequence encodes CASSSGGRREKLFF.